These 32 T cell receptor beta chains were all obtained from the same sample, sequenced in a study of vaccination and CD4 T cells after COVID-19. As for treatment: approximately 9-day PBMC culture with coronavirus spike peptide pools or control peptides (ViraFEST assay). CD4+ T cells that had been cultured provided DNA sequenced with the Oncomine TCR Beta short-read assay. Using its own MiXCR run on the PCR reads, TCRdb lists one record per CDR3 protein. Of about 13,000 distinct CDR3 sequences in the sample, roughly 40% were seen once. The antigens of these receptors remain unknown. The sample was CD4+ T cells from blood, cultured in vitro, taken before SARS-CoV-2 vaccination. Receptors were obtained from a human donor who had recovered from COVID-19.

This clonotype was observed a few times. The chain recombines TRBV20-1 with TRBJ2-2, with 7 bases aligning to TRBD1. Losses at the gene ends were 6 bases for V and 4 bases for J; bases not matched to a gene: 5. CDR3 size: 13 residues. The germline V gene has CDR1 DFQATT and CDR2 SNEGSKA (reference sequence). The CDR3 region is CSADNRGTGELFF. CDR3 bases: TGCAGTGCGGACAACAGGGGCACCGGGGAGCTGTTTTTT.

The chain joins TRBV20-1 to TRBJ1-1; D unresolved. Between the trimmed V and J ends, which lost 3 bases and 2 bases, there was a span of 4 bases. Germline V gene lookup returns CDR1 DFQATT and CDR2 SNEGSKA (reference sequence). The CDR3 is 11 amino acids. Written as DNA, the CDR3 is TGCAGTGCTAGGCACAACACTGAAGCTTTCTTT. Amino acids: CSARHNTEAFF.

The CDR3 protein is CASSNQNYGYTF. Written as DNA, the CDR3 is TGTGCCAGCAGTAATCAGAACTATGGCTACACCTTC. The chain recombines TRBV6-2 or TRBV6-3 with TRBJ1-2; D unclear. CDR1 is MNHEY, CDR2 SVGEGT, per germline. This CDR3 comprises 12 residues. Trimming took off 5 bases at V and 2 bases at J, with 6 bases between the two ends.

V gene TRBV7-9 combines with J gene TRBJ1-2; a weak D match, TRBD1 (6 bases). There are 15 residues in the CDR3. V shed 3 bases and J shed 5 bases, with 16 bases lying between them. CDR1 and CDR2 from the germline V gene are SEHNR and FQNEAQ (reference sequence). CDR3 loop: CASSFLTGSPYGYTF. The DNA of the CDR3 is TGTGCCAGCAGCTTTTTGACAGGTTCTCCTTATGGCTACACCTTC.

The chain carries TRBV30 and TRBJ1-2; the match to TRBD1 covers 8 bases. V was pared by 1 base and J by 6 bases, with 1 base of the junction left unmatched. CDR1 and CDR2 (germline): GTSNPN, SVGIG (reference sequence). The CDR3 consists of 12 residues. Written as DNA, the CDR3 is TGTGCCTGGAGTGGGACAGGGAATGGCTACACCTTC. Translated, it gives CAWSGTGNGYTF.

The chain uses TRBV28 and TRBJ2-5, with D unresolved. The CDR3 covers 12 residues. Trimming left V 5 bases short and J 5 bases short, with 9 bases between. Germline loops: CDR1 MDHEN, CDR2 SYDVKM. CDR3 residues: CASSPSIETQYF. The CDR3 region has the DNA TGTGCCAGCAGTCCATCCATCGAGACCCAGTACTTC.

This sequence joins TRBV20-1 and TRBJ2-3; 13 positions agree with TRBD2. Unmatched junction bases numbered 6, after V lost 3 bases and J lost 3 bases. Germline V gene lookup returns CDR1 DFQATT and CDR2 SNEGSKA (reference sequence). The CDR3 length is 16 residues. In DNA form, the CDR3 reads TGCAGTGCTAGTCGACGGACTAGCGGGAGTACAGATACGCAGTATTTT. Protein sequence: CSASRRTSGSTDTQYF.

In nucleotides, the CDR3 is TGTGCCGTGGGGTATAGCAATCAGCCCCAGCATTTT. This gives the protein CAVGYSNQPQHF. This chain links TRBV19 with TRBJ1-5, with D hard to call. V lost 11 bases to trimming and J lost 0 bases, with 8 bases between them. The CDR3 is made up of 12 amino acids. Germline assignment: CDR1 LNHDA and CDR2 SQIVND (reference sequence).

The J gene is TRBJ1-1, the V gene TRBV28; D gene uncertain. The germline V and J ends were trimmed by 6 bases and 6 bases, with 11 bases remaining between them. This CDR3 comprises 12 residues. From germline, CDR1 is MDHEN and CDR2 SYDVKM. The CDR3 region has the DNA TGTGCCAGCAGCGGGAACCAGGCTGAAGCTTTCTTT. Translation gives CASSGNQAEAFF. Complete variable domain (other parts from reference TRBV28 and TRBJ1-1): DVKVTQSSRYLVKRTGEKVFLECVQDMDHENMFWYRQDPGLGLRLIYFSYDVKMKEKGDIPEGYSVSREKKERFSLILESASTNQTSMYLCASSGNQAEAFFGQGTRLTVV.

This clonotype has a handful of counts. The CDR3 DNA sequence: TGTGCCAGCAGTTTCGCGGCAGGGGGAAGCAATCAGCCCCAGCATTTT. It is translated as CASSFAAGGSNQPQHF. The chain recombines TRBV28 with TRBJ1-5, with 7 bases lining up with TRBD1. Germline CDR1 reads MDHEN; CDR2 reads SYDVKM. The CDR3 contains 16 residues. V dropped 3 bases and J dropped 1; count of bases not matched to a gene: 6.

This clonotype has more than one count but fewer than ten. The chain joins TRBV19 to TRBJ2-5; TRBD2 matches 13 bases. Germline CDR1 LNHDA, CDR2 SQIVND (reference sequence). V was pared by 4 bases and J by 9 bases, with 5 bases of the junction left unmatched. The CDR3 length is 14 residues. CDR3 region: CASSTGLAGLPQYF. Written as DNA, the CDR3 is TGTGCCAGTAGTACGGGACTAGCGGGGTTGCCCCAGTACTTC.

This clonotype was observed a handful of times. The chain carries TRBV7-9 and TRBJ2-2; no clear D gene. The CDR3 sequence is 13 residues long. Germline-derived CDR1 and CDR2 are SEHNR and FQNEAQ (reference sequence). Trimming removed 6 bases from V and 1 base from J, with 6 bases in between. The CDR3 loop is CASSVRNTGELFF. The CDR3 coding sequence is TGTGCCAGCAGTGTAAGGAACACCGGGGAGCTGTTTTTT.

V and J are TRBV7-9 and TRBJ1-6, with TRBD1 matching over 9 bases. The CDR3 has 16 amino acids. Germline trimming cut 0 bases from V and 7 bases from J; bases unmatched to any gene: 4. CDR1 and CDR2 (germline): SEHNR, FQNEAQ (reference sequence). In nucleotides, the CDR3 is TGTGCCAGCAGCTTAGCCTCCGGGACAGGGAATTCACCCCTCCACTTT. Protein product: CASSLASGTGNSPLHF.

The genes are TRBV6-5 and TRBJ2-1; 13 bases align to TRBD2. This CDR3 region has 15 residues. Trimming cost V 4 bases and J 8 bases; bases outside gene matches: 5. Germline lookup yields CDR1 MNHEY and CDR2 SVGAGI. CDR3 protein: CASSLTSGRDDEQFF. The DNA of the CDR3 is TGTGCCAGCAGTTTAACTAGCGGGAGGGACGATGAGCAGTTCTTC.

The sample holds a few counts of this clonotype. One junction end does not reproduce the germline sequence, and a read error may be involved. The gene calls are TRBV6-5 and TRBJ1-6, with D maybe TRBD1 (5 bases). CDR3 length: 15 amino acids. The germline V gene has CDR1 MNHEY and CDR2 SVGAGI. CDR3 sequence reads: CASSYFSGTGSPLHF. CDR3 DNA: TGTGCCAGCAGCTACTTCTCCGGGACGGGTTCACCCCTCCACTTT.

The gene calls are TRBV11-3 and TRBJ2-1; 8 bases agree with TRBD2. The CDR3 runs 16 residues. V lost 2 bases, J lost 2 bases, and 5 bases stayed unmatched. The germline V gene encodes CDR1 SGHNT and CDR2 YENEEA. The CDR3 spells CASSLYSGATYNEQFF. The CDR3 DNA follows: TGTGCCAGCAGCTTATATAGCGGGGCTACCTACAATGAGCAGTTCTTC.

The J gene is TRBJ1-5, the V gene TRBV6-2 or TRBV6-3; D might be TRBD1 (6 bases). The CDR3 is 16 residues long. Germline lookup yields CDR1 MNHEY and CDR2 SVGEGT. With 5 bases removed from V and 7 bases from J, the gap between germline ends came to 21 bases. The CDR3 loop reads CASSHLLTGVDQPQHF. The CDR3 DNA follows: TGTGCCAGCAGTCACCTATTGACAGGCGTCGACCAGCCCCAGCATTTT.

The V and J genes are TRBV2 and TRBJ2-4; no firm D call. Trimming cost V 4 bases and J 0 bases, with 10 bases left between them. CDR1 and CDR2 (germline): SNHLY, FYNNEI. This CDR3 comprises 15 residues. CDR3 protein: CASSGAPVAKNIQYF. CDR3 sequence (DNA): TGTGCCAGCAGTGGGGCACCAGTAGCCAAAAACATTCAGTACTTC.

The CDR3 region has the DNA TGCAGTGCCGTGACAGGGAACGACTATGGCTACACCTTC. Translation gives CSAVTGNDYGYTF. The rearrangement joins TRBV20-1 to TRBJ1-2; TRBD1 matches at 7 bases. The CDR3 runs 13 residues. The germline V gene has CDR1 DFQATT and CDR2 SNEGSKA (reference sequence). The J segment lost 3 bases and the V segment lost 6 bases, leaving 7 bases of the junction unmatched.

This chain uses TRBV12-3 or TRBV12-4 with TRBJ2-2; D is uncertain. Trimming took off 5 bases at V and 2 bases at J, with 3 bases between the two ends. The CDR3 runs 12 residues. CDR3 sequence (DNA): TGTGCCAGCAGTCGTAACACCGGGGAGCTGTTTTTT. This codes for CASSRNTGELFF.

The CDR3 region has the DNA TGTGCCACCAGTGATACCTCGGGGCGGTTAGGAAATCAGCCCCAGCATTTT. The encoded protein is CATSDTSGRLGNQPQHF. The V and J genes are TRBV24-1 and TRBJ1-5; D might be TRBD1 (5 bases). This CDR3 region has 17 residues. Germline assignment: CDR1 KGHDR and CDR2 SFDVKD. Trimming removed 3 bases at V and 4 bases at J, with 18 bases between.

The chain carries TRBV19 and TRBJ1-1, with TRBD1 matching over 8 bases. J was trimmed by 5 bases and V by 3 bases; bases with no gene match: 5. This CDR3 region has 14 residues. Looked up from germline, CDR1 is LNHDA and CDR2 is SQIVND (reference sequence). DNA of the CDR3: TGTGCCAGTAGTATCAGACAGGGGCGAACTGAAGCTTTCTTT. It is translated as CASSIRQGRTEAFF. Full variable domain (remainder filled in from reference TRBV19 and TRBJ1-1): DGGITQSPKYLFRKEGQNVTLSCEQNLNHDAMYWYRQDPGQGLRLIYYSQIVNDFQKGDIAEGYSVSREKKESFPLTVTSAQKNPTAFYLCASSIRQGRTEAFFGQGTRLTVV.

This clonotype has only a few counts. The chain couples TRBV6-2 or TRBV6-3 to TRBJ1-1; a weak D match, TRBD1 (5 bases). The germline V gene has CDR1 MNHEY and CDR2 SVGEGT. V was trimmed by 0 bases and J by 0 bases, leaving 8 bases between them. The CDR3 loop spans 15 amino acids. The CDR3 coding sequence is TGTGCCAGCAGTTACTCCTACAGGATGAACACTGAAGCTTTCTTT. It translates to CASSYSYRMNTEAFF.

The genes are TRBV6-2 or TRBV6-3 and TRBJ1-1; D might be TRBD1 (5 bases). The germline V and J ends were trimmed by 2 bases and 3 bases, with 16 bases remaining between them. Germline assignment: CDR1 MNHEY and CDR2 SVGEGT. CDR3 length equals 16 residues. This chain's CDR3 is CASSYGQGSWDTEAFF. CDR3 nucleotides: TGTGCCAGCAGTTACGGTCAGGGTAGTTGGGACACTGAAGCTTTCTTT.

The V call is TRBV7-6, the J call TRBJ2-5, with D possibly TRBD2 on 6 matching bases. Germline CDR1 SGHVS, CDR2 FNYEAQ. The CDR3 sequence is 14 residues long. Trimming removed 0 bases at V and 6 bases at J, with 11 bases between. The CDR3 nucleotides read TGTGCCAGCAGCTTAGCGCTTCGGGAGAAGACCCAGTACTTC. Translated: CASSLALREKTQYF.

This clonotype ranks as medium-sized. The chain couples TRBV20-1 to TRBJ1-5, with a weak D call TRBD1 (6 bases). Germline CDR1 is DFQATT and CDR2 is SNEGSKA (reference sequence). The germline V and J ends were trimmed by 6 bases and 6 bases, with 15 bases remaining between them. The CDR3 consists of 13 residues. CDR3 region: CSAVQGYLQPQHF. For the CDR3, the DNA is TGCAGTGCGGTTCAGGGGTACCTTCAGCCCCAGCATTTT.

This chain uses TRBV7-9 with TRBJ2-2, with no clear D. CDR3 length: 11 amino acids. The germline V and J ends were trimmed by 5 bases and 8 bases, with 6 bases remaining between them. Germline CDR1 is SEHNR and CDR2 is FQNEAQ (reference sequence). The CDR3 bases are TGTGCCAGCAGCCTCGAGGGGGAGCTGTTTTTT. Translation: CASSLEGELFF.

This chain links TRBV6-1 with TRBJ1-5; D call uncertain. Germline CDR1 MNHNS, CDR2 SASEGT. V lost 1 base to trimming and J lost 0 bases, with 13 bases between them. CDR3 length: 17 amino acids. As DNA, the CDR3 is TGTGCCAGCAGTGAAGTTTGGGGAGCCCTTAGCAATCAGCCCCAGCATTTT. Amino acid sequence: CASSEVWGALSNQPQHF.

The sample holds a few counts of this clonotype. V is TRBV7-8 and J is TRBJ2-3; 15 bases fit TRBD2. CDR3 length: 18 amino acids. CDR1 SGHVS and CDR2 FQNEAQ come from the germline V gene. Unmatched junction bases numbered 8, after V lost 5 bases and J lost 2 bases. CDR3 sequence reads: CASSPGTSGGRLTDTQYF. In DNA form, the CDR3 reads TGTGCCAGCAGCCCCGGGACTAGCGGGGGGCGGCTCACAGATACGCAGTATTTT.

This clonotype was seen only a few times. The chain is built from TRBV20-1 and TRBJ1-1; D unresolved. Trimming pared 6 bases from V and 0 bases from J, leaving 14 bases between. The CDR3 is made up of 14 amino acids. Per germline, CDR1 DFQATT and CDR2 SNEGSKA (reference sequence). The CDR3 DNA is TGCAGTGCCCCCTACTCGGGTCTGAACACTGAAGCTTTCTTT. It translates to CSAPYSGLNTEAFF.

This clonotype was recorded once. V is TRBV9 and J is TRBJ2-7, with D tentatively TRBD2 (6 bases). CDR1 SGDLS and CDR2 YYNGEE come from the germline V gene. V lost 2 bases and J lost 3, with 15 bases in between. This CDR3 is built from 15 residues. The CDR3 region is CASSVEAGTLYEQYF. The CDR3 nucleotides are TGTGCCAGCAGCGTGGAGGCCGGGACTCTCTACGAGCAGTACTTC.

The genes are TRBV5-4 and TRBJ1-2, with 10 nucleotides matching TRBD1. The CDR3 covers 13 residues. CDR1 SGHNT and CDR2 YYREEE come from the germline V gene (reference sequence). With V trimmed by 5 bases and J by 6 bases, 4 bases remained unmatched. CDR3 DNA sequence: TGTGCCAGCAGGCCAGGGACAGGGGATGGCTACACCTTC. Encoded protein: CASRPGTGDGYTF.